These 11 T cell receptor beta chains were all obtained from the same sample, sequenced in a study of T cell responses to AZD1222 COVID-19 vaccine. Assay used: immunoSEQ multiplex PCR; TCRdb lists only in-frame clones, some missing. Among about 86,000 clones listed, 90% were seen once. The source material was peripheral blood, sampled on day 0 of AZD1222 vaccination. The source of these receptors is an adult in good health.

The chain uses TRBV28 and TRBJ2-7; TRBD2 is a possible D gene (6 bases). Germline values: CDR1 MDHEN, CDR2 SYDVKM. V lost 9 bases and J 1 base, leaving 25 bases between the germline ends. CDR3 length: 17 amino acids. The CDR3 coding sequence is TGTGCCAGTCCTCCCGGTGGGCGGCGGGGCGGTTCCTACGAGCAGTACTTC. Residues: CASPPGGRRGGSYEQYF.

The chain has TRBV5-6 and TRBJ2-5; no definite D call. CDR3 size: 13 residues. Germline CDR1 is SGHDT and CDR2 is YYEEEE. The V end lost 5 bases, the J end lost 4 bases, and 12 bases lay between the germline ends. The CDR3 nucleotides are TGTGCCAGCAGATCGACTTGGGGAGAGACCCAGTACTTC. This translates into CASRSTWGETQYF.

The chain uses TRBV19 and TRBJ1-5; no firm D call. Per the germline V gene, CDR1 is LNHDA and CDR2 is SQIVND (reference sequence). The CDR3 contains 14 residues. Trimming cost V 3 bases and J 2 bases, with 8 bases left between them. The CDR3 DNA follows: TGTGCCAGTAGTATCGACGATGGCAATCAGCCCCAGCATTTT. This gives the protein CASSIDDGNQPQHF.

Only one count was recorded for this clone. The chain carries TRBV9 and TRBJ2-3, with TRBD1 matching over 10 bases. Per germline, CDR1 SGDLS and CDR2 YYNGEE. The length of the CDR3 is 16 residues. The V segment lost 0 bases and the J segment 1 base; nucleotides outside the gene matches: 2. The CDR3 protein is CASSVAGTGGTDTQYF. The CDR3 DNA sequence: TGTGCCAGCAGCGTAGCCGGGACAGGGGGCACAGATACGCAGTATTTT.

The chain combines TRBV10-1 with TRBJ1-2; the D is unclear. Trimming removed 2 bases at V and 2 bases at J, with 6 bases between. The V gene's germline CDR1 is WNHNN and CDR2 SYGVQD (reference sequence). CDR3 length: 13 residues. The CDR3 protein is CASSENQNYGYTF. The DNA of the CDR3 is TGCGCCAGCAGTGAGAACCAAAACTATGGCTACACCTTC.

This chain connects TRBV14 to TRBJ2-2, with unresolved D. Germline assignment: CDR1 SGHDN and CDR2 FVKESK. V was cut by 1 base and J by 9 bases, with 6 bases left in between. The CDR3 sequence is 12 residues long. The CDR3 loop is CASSQGPRELFF. The CDR3 DNA is TGTGCCAGCAGCCAAGGGCCCAGGGAGCTGTTTTTT.

This sequence joins TRBV30 and TRBJ1-5; no clear D gene. Germline V gives CDR1 GTSNPN, CDR2 SVGIG (reference sequence). This CDR3 has 13 amino acids. Trimming shortened V by 0 bases and J by 3 bases, and 6 bases separated the two germline ends. CDR3: CAWSVQNNQPQHF. CDR3 coding DNA: TGTGCCTGGAGTGTACAGAACAATCAGCCCCAGCATTTT.

The chain combines TRBV6-1 with TRBJ2-7; TRBD2 is a possible D gene (6 bases). The CDR3 is made up of 13 amino acids. Looked up from germline, CDR1 is MNHNS and CDR2 is SASEGT. V was cut by 2 bases and J by 2 bases, with 7 bases left in between. CDR3 nucleotides: TGTGCCAGCAGTGAATCTAGCGCCTACGAGCAGTACTTC. This sequence encodes CASSESSAYEQYF.

The chain uses TRBV11-2 and TRBJ2-7; D ambiguous. CDR1 is SGHAT, CDR2 FQNNGV, per germline. The CDR3 totals 16 residues. Deletions cut 2 bases from V and 0 bases from J, with 14 bases between. The CDR3 sequence: CASSLRLAGSSYEQYF. The CDR3, as DNA: TGTGCCAGCAGCTTAAGGTTGGCAGGCAGCTCCTACGAGCAGTACTTC.

CDR3 nucleotide sequence: TGTGCCAGCAGCTTTAGCAATGAGCAGTTCTTC. It encodes CASSFSNEQFF. The V call is TRBV7-9, the J call TRBJ2-1, with D uncertain. The CDR3 covers 11 residues. Germline V CDR1 and CDR2: SEHNR, FQNEAQ (reference sequence). The germline V and J ends were trimmed by 3 bases and 6 bases, with 3 bases remaining between them.

The chain has TRBV6-5 and TRBJ2-7; TRBD1 matches 11 bases. From germline, CDR1 is MNHEY and CDR2 SVGAGI. The CDR3 consists of 16 residues. Trimming removed 4 bases from V and 2 bases from J; junction bases left unmatched: 7. CDR3 DNA sequence: TGTGCCAGCAGTTTTCAACCGGGACAGGGGGCCTACGAGCAGTACTTC. It yields the protein CASSFQPGQGAYEQYF.